The clone carrying this TCR beta chain was seen only once. Using immunoSEQ multiplex PCR, the repertoire was profiled, and TCRdb retains in-frame clones only, with some absent. The sample contains roughly 50,000 clones, 84% of which appear only once. The sample is drawn from a study of OX40 agonist ivuxolimab in advanced cancers. Trimming pared 7 bases from V and 6 bases from J, leaving 7 bases between. Germline CDR1 and CDR2: MDHEN and SYDVKM. The CDR3 length is 12 residues. The TCR was taken from an adult with an advanced solid tumor such as melanoma, head and neck, liver or kidney cancer. The sample here was CD4+ or CD8+ T cells sorted from blood, taken in a trial of the OX40 agonist ivuxolimab. V is TRBV28 and J is TRBJ1-6, with D possibly TRBD1 on 5 matching bases. For the CDR3, the DNA is TGTGCCAGCATCCAGGGTAATTCACCCCTCCACTTT. This sequence encodes CASIQGNSPLHF. The whole variable domain, remainder taken from reference TRBV28 and TRBJ1-6, is DVKVTQSSRYLVKRTGEKVFLECVQDMDHENMFWYRQDPGLGLRLIYFSYDVKMKEKGDIPEGYSVSREKKERFSLILESASTNQTSMYLCASIQGNSPLHFGNGTRLTVT.